The 15 T cell receptor beta chains below all came from one sample that was sequenced in a study of cytomegalovirus exposure and HLA in healthy donors. Generated by immunoSEQ multiplex PCR, the TCRdb table keeps only in-frame clones and is missing some. Here the sample spans 55,000 to 80,000 clones, around 95% being singletons. Sequencing input: PBMCs. The receptor set was obtained from a woman younger than 30 in good health and CMV-seropositive.

This clone appeared a single time. J is TRBJ2-7 and V is TRBV29-1; 7 positions match TRBD2. There are 11 residues in the CDR3. The V and J ends lost 6 bases and 4 bases, in that order; junction bases with no gene match: 3. Germline CDR1 is SQVTM and CDR2 is ANQGSEA. The CDR3 protein is CSVGAGYEQYF. The CDR3 region has the DNA TGCAGCGTCGGAGCGGGGTACGAGCAGTACTTC.

With regard to this clone: The sample holds other DNA sequences that translate to the same CDR3. The chain combines TRBV7-3 with TRBJ2-5, with TRBD1 identical over 8 bases. The CDR3 spans 13 residues. After removal of 3 bases from V and 5 bases from J, the junction contained 2 bases not matched to a gene. CDR1 SGHTA and CDR2 FQGTGA come from the germline V gene. This chain's CDR3 is CASSFTGGETQYF. The CDR3 DNA reads as TGTGCCAGCAGCTTTACAGGGGGGGAGACCCAGTACTTC. Full variable domain (remainder filled in from reference TRBV7-3 and TRBJ2-5): GAGVSQTPSNKVTEKGKYVELRCDPISGHTALYWYRQSLGQGPEFLIYFQGTGAADDSGLPNDRFFAVRPEGSVSTLKIQRTERGDSAVYLCASSFTGGETQYFGPGTRLLVL.

J is TRBJ1-2 and V is TRBV10-3; 7 positions match TRBD1. J gave up 1 base and V 9 bases, and 17 bases lay outside the gene matches. Germline values: CDR1 ENHRY, CDR2 SYGVKD. The CDR3 length is 17 residues. The CDR3 loop reads CAINGQAGGDLNYGYTF. DNA for the CDR3: TGTGCCATAAACGGACAGGCCGGGGGGGATCTTAACTATGGCTACACCTTC.

The gene calls are TRBV4-2 and TRBJ2-3; 10 bases fit TRBD2. The CDR3 runs to 21 residues. With 0 bases clipped from V and 0 bases from J, the junction kept 15 bases outside the gene matches. Germline values: CDR1 LGHNA, CDR2 YNFKEQ. The CDR3 DNA reads TGTGCCAGCAGCCAAGATATAGTCTCGACTAGCGGGTGGTCTAGCACAGATACGCAGTATTTT. As protein: CASSQDIVSTSGWSSTDTQYF.

The chain carries TRBV4-1 and TRBJ2-7, with D maybe TRBD2 (6 bases). This CDR3 is built from 15 residues. The ends were cut back, 5 bases at V and 2 bases at J, with 16 bases in the middle. Germline-derived CDR1 and CDR2 are MGHRA and YSYEKL. The DNA of the CDR3 is TGCGCCAGCAGCTTGGGGGGAACCTCGACCTACGAGCAGTACTTC. Its protein is CASSLGGTSTYEQYF.

The chain couples TRBV5-1 to TRBJ1-5; D possibly corresponds to TRBD1 (5 bases). This CDR3 is 16 amino acids long. Trimming removed 4 bases at V and 1 base at J, with 15 bases between. Germline loops: CDR1 SGHRS, CDR2 YFSETQ. CDR3 sequence reads: CASSVQGIGSNQPQHF. CDR3 in DNA: TGCGCCAGCAGCGTTCAGGGAATTGGGAGCAATCAGCCCCAGCATTTT.

As DNA, the CDR3 is TGTGCCAGCAGTTTATTGTTCGGGGTAGCTTTCTTT. Protein: CASSLLFGVAFF. The V gene is TRBV27, the J gene TRBJ1-1, with D unresolved. Germline V gives CDR1 MNHEY, CDR2 SMNVEV (reference sequence). V shed 1 base and J shed 10 bases, with 10 bases lying between them. The CDR3 contains 12 residues.

The gene calls are TRBV15 and TRBJ2-5, with D maybe TRBD1 (5 bases). CDR3 length equals 15 residues. The V end lost 4 bases, the J end lost 3 bases, and 15 bases lay between the germline ends. CDR1 and CDR2 (germline): LNHNV, YYDKDF (reference sequence). This CDR3 reads CATSKATENEETQYF. The CDR3 nucleotides read TGTGCCACCAGCAAAGCGACAGAGAACGAAGAGACCCAGTACTTC.

The chain employs TRBV5-8 and TRBJ1-2, with 9 nucleotides matching TRBD1. Germline-derived CDR1 and CDR2 are SGHTS and YDEGEE. V dropped 3 bases and J dropped 10; count of bases not matched to a gene: 22. The CDR3 covers 18 residues. Here the CDR3 DNA reads TGTGCCAGCAGCTACCTCTTGGGGTACGGGACAGGGAGCCTTTACTACACCTTC. Encoded protein: CASSYLLGYGTGSLYYTF.

This rearrangement joins TRBV5-1 to TRBJ2-7; 8 bases are shared with TRBD1. Germline V CDR1 and CDR2: SGHRS, YFSETQ. J was trimmed by 6 bases and V by 4 bases; bases with no gene match: 3. This CDR3 spans 12 amino acids. The CDR3 reads CASSLTGVEQYF. In DNA form, the CDR3 reads TGCGCCAGCAGCCTGACAGGGGTCGAGCAGTACTTC. The variable domain in full, with the rest retrieved from reference TRBV5-1 and TRBJ2-7, is KAGVTQTPRYLIKTRGQQVTLSCSPISGHRSVSWYQQTPGQGLQFLFEYFSETQRNKGNFPGRFSGRQFSNSRSEMNVSTLELGDSALYLCASSLTGVEQYFGPGTRLTVT.

The count of this clone is one. V is TRBV9 and J is TRBJ2-1; possibly TRBD2 for D (5 bases). CDR3 size: 13 residues. Germline V CDR1 and CDR2: SGDLS, YYNGEE. V was pared by 1 base and J by 7 bases, with 9 bases between. CDR3 DNA sequence: TGTGCCAGCAGCGTACTCGAGGGAAATGAGCAGTTCTTC. Translating gives CASSVLEGNEQFF.

This chain uses TRBV25-1 with TRBJ2-5; 9 positions agree with TRBD2. This CDR3 region has 16 residues. V lost 0 bases, J lost 4 bases, and 6 bases stayed unmatched. The germline V gene encodes CDR1 MGHDK and CDR2 SYGVNS. The CDR3: CASSEYSSGGIETQYF. CDR3 DNA: TGTGCCAGCAGTGAATATAGTAGCGGGGGAATAGAGACCCAGTACTTC. The full variable domain, its missing parts supplied by reference TRBV25-1 and TRBJ2-5, is EADIYQTPRYLVIGTGKKITLECSQTMGHDKMYWYQQDPGMELHLIHYSYGVNSTEKGDLSSESTVSRIRTEHFPLTLESARPSHTSQYLCASSEYSSGGIETQYFGPGTRLLVL.

This chain connects TRBV7-9 to TRBJ2-1, with D tentatively TRBD2 (5 bases). V dropped 1 base and J dropped 10 bases, with 14 bases sitting between them. CDR3 size: 14 residues. Per the germline V gene, CDR1 is SEHNR and CDR2 is FQNEAQ (reference sequence). CDR3 residues: CASSLVGPRGEQFF. The CDR3 DNA follows: TGTGCCAGCAGCTTAGTAGGCCCCCGGGGAGAGCAGTTCTTC.

The rearrangement joins TRBV15 to TRBJ1-4, with unresolved D. V dropped 0 bases and J dropped 5 bases, with 10 bases sitting between them. The CDR3 sequence is 15 residues long. CDR1 and CDR2 (germline): LNHNV, YYDKDF (reference sequence). CDR3 nucleotide sequence: TGTGCCACCAGCAGAGATAGCCAGAAGAATGAAAAACTGTTTTTT. Its protein product is CATSRDSQKNEKLFF.

The chain employs TRBV7-2 and TRBJ1-1, with D unclear. The V end was cut by 3 bases, the J end by 4 bases, with 12 bases between. This CDR3 spans 14 amino acids. The germline gives CDR1 SGHTA, CDR2 FQGNSA. CDR3 nucleotide sequence: TGTGCCAGCAGCTTGTGGAGGGTGGGCACTGAAGCTTTCTTT. It yields the protein CASSLWRVGTEAFF. Filled out from reference TRBV7-2 and TRBJ1-1, the complete variable domain reads GAGVSQSPSNKVTEKGKDVELRCDPISGHTALYWYRQSLGQGLEFLIYFQGNSAPDKSGLPSDRFSAERTGGSVSTLTIQRTQQEDSAVYLCASSLWRVGTEAFFGQGTRLTVV.